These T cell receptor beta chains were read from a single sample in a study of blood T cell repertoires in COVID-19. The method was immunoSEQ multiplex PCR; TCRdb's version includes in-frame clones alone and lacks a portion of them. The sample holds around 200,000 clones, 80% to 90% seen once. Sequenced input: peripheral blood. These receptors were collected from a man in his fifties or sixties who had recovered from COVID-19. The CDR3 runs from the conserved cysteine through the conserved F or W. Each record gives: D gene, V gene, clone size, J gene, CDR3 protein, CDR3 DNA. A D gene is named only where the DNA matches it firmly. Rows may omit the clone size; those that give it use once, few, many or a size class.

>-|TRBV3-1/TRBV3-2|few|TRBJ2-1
CASSQMDKTNEQFF
TGTGCCAGCAGCCAGATGGACAAAACCAATGAGCAGTTCTTC
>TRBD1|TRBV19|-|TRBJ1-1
CASSPPRTGGDTEAFF
TGTGCCAGTAGTCCCCCCCGGACAGGGGGGGACACTGAAGCTTTCTTT
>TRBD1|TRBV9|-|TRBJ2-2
CASSVDRGTNTGELFF
TGTGCCAGCAGCGTCGACAGGGGGACAAATACCGGGGAGCTGTTTTTT
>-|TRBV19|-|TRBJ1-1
CASSSGLTEAFF
TGTGCCAGTAGTTCAGGGCTCACTGAAGCTTTCTTT
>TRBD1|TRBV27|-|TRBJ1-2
CASSPLGQGMVHGYTF
TGTGCCAGCAGCCCTCTGGGACAGGGGATGGTTCATGGCTACACCTTC
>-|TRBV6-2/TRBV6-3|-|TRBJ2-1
CASSPLANEQFF
TGTGCCAGCAGTCCCCTAGCGAATGAGCAGTTCTTC
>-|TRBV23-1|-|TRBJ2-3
CASSQFRDKGPDTQYF
TGCGCCAGCAGTCAATTCCGGGACAAGGGGCCAGATACGCAGTATTTT
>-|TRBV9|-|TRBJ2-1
CASSVMSGNEQFF
TGTGCCAGCAGCGTAATGAGCGGCAATGAGCAGTTCTTC
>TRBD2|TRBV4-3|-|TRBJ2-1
CASSQFSGGPDNEQFF
TGCGCCAGCAGCCAATTTAGCGGGGGGCCCGACAATGAGCAGTTCTTC
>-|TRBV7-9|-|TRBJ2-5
CASSLAGTSQRETQYF
TGTGCCAGCAGCTTAGCTGGTACCTCCCAGAGGGAGACCCAGTACTTC
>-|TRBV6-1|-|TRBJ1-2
CASSEDPRGRGYTF
TGTGCCAGCAGTGAAGACCCCAGGGGCAGGGGCTACACCTTC
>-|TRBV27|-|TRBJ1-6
CASSIIFNSPLHF
TGTGCCAGCAGTATAATATTTAATTCACCCCTCCACTTT
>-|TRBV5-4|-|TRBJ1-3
CASSFEELSGNTIYF
TGTGCCAGCAGCTTTGAAGAGCTCTCTGGAAACACCATATATTTT
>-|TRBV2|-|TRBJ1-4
CASSDRGTNEKLFF
TGTGCCAGCAGTGACAGGGGAACTAATGAAAAACTGTTTTTT
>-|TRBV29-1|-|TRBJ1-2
CSVRDFDYGYTF
TGCAGCGTCCGGGACTTCGACTATGGCTACACCTTC
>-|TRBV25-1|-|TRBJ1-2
CASSSRGANYGYTF
TGTGCCAGCAGCTCACGGGGGGCGAACTATGGCTACACCTTC
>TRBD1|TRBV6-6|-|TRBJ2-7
CASKRDRGVYEQYF
TGTGCCAGCAAACGGGACAGGGGTGTATACGAGCAGTACTTC
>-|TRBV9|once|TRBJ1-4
CASSLGGLEKLFF
TGTGCCAGCAGTCTAGGGGGTCTTGAAAAACTGTTTTTT
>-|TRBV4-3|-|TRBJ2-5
CASTRTDSPQETQYF
TGCGCCAGCACCAGGACTGACTCCCCACAAGAGACCCAGTACTTC
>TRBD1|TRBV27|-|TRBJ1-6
CASSYYPGQGNSPLHF
TGTGCCAGCAGCTACTACCCGGGACAGGGGAATTCACCCCTCCACTTT
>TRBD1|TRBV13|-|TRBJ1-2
CASSLDRGGDGYTF
TGTGCCAGCAGCTTAGACAGGGGAGGTGATGGCTACACCTTC
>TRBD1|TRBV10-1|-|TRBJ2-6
CASSAGTASGANVLTF
TGCGCCAGCAGTGCAGGGACAGCCTCTGGGGCCAACGTCCTGACTTTC
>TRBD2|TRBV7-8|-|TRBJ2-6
CASSLIVAGGSGANVLTF
TGTGCCAGCAGCTTAATTGTTGCGGGAGGGTCTGGGGCCAACGTCCTGACTTTC
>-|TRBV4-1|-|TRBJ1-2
CASSRTGTNYGYTF
TGCGCCAGCAGCCGGACCGGGACTAACTATGGCTACACCTTC
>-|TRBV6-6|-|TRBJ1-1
CASSPTGGNTEAFF
TGTGCCAGCAGTCCAACCGGGGGGAACACTGAAGCTTTCTTT
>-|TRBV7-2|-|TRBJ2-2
CASSPRGALNTGELFF
TGTGCCAGCAGCCCCCGTGGGGCCCTGAACACCGGGGAGCTGTTTTTT
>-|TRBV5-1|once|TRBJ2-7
CASSLVTGTSYEQYF
TGCGCCAGCAGCTTGGTGACAGGGACTTCCTACGAGCAGTACTTC
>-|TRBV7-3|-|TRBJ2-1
CASSQGGSYNEQFF
TGTGCCAGCAGCCAGGGAGGCTCCTACAATGAGCAGTTCTTC
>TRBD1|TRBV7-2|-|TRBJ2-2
CASSPQGAAGELFF
TGTGCCAGCAGCCCACAGGGGGCGGCCGGGGAGCTGTTTTTT
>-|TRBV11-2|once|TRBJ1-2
CASSLDRDLVGGYTF
TGTGCCAGCAGCTTAGACCGGGACTTAGTGGGTGGCTACACCTTC
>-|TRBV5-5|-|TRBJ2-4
CASSLGMPDTTNIQYF
TGTGCCAGCAGCTTGGGCATGCCGGACACAACTAACATTCAGTACTTC
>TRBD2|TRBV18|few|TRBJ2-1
CASSPVTSSTNEQFF
TGTGCCAGCTCACCTGTGACTAGCTCCACTAATGAGCAGTTCTTC
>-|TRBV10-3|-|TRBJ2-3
CAIRTVGSDTQYF
TGTGCCATCAGGACCGTCGGGTCAGATACGCAGTATTTT
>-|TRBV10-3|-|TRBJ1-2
CATAGRLDYGYTF
TGTGCCACCGCCGGCAGGTTGGACTATGGCTACACCTTC
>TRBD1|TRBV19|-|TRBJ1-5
CASSQRTGQNQPQHF
TGTGCCAGTAGTCAACGGACAGGACAAAATCAGCCCCAGCATTTT
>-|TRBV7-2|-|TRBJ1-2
CASSQYQRDGYTF
TGTGCCAGCAGCCAATACCAACGCGATGGCTACACCTTC
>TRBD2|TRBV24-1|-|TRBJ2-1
CATSDLPTPSSGDQGNEQFF
TGTGCCACCAGTGATTTGCCAACCCCCTCTAGCGGGGACCAGGGGAATGAGCAGTTCTTC
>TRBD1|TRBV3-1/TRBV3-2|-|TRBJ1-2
CASSPTGTGNYGYTF
TGTGCCAGCAGCCCTACCGGGACAGGGAACTATGGCTACACCTTC
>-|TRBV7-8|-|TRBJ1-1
CASSLGPGQVNTEAFF
TGTGCCAGCAGCCTAGGACCGGGACAAGTGAACACTGAAGCTTTCTTT
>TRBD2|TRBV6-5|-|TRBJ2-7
CASTEGGSSYEQYF
TGTGCCAGCACCGAGGGCGGGAGCTCCTACGAGCAGTACTTC
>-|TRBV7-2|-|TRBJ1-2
CASSPRTQNYGYTF
TGTGCCAGCAGCCCTAGGACACAGAACTATGGCTACACCTTC
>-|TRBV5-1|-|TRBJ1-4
CASSLGVAGSNEKLFF
TGCGCCAGCAGCTTGGGTGTAGCAGGGTCTAATGAAAAACTGTTTTTT
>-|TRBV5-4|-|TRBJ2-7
CASSFRDSRQYF
TGTGCCAGCAGCTTTCGAGACAGCCGGCAGTACTTC
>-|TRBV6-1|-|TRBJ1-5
CASSEGTASNQPQHF
TGTGCCAGCAGTGAAGGGACAGCTAGCAATCAGCCCCAGCATTTT
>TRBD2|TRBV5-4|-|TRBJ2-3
CASSIGTTTDTQYF
TGTGCCAGCAGCATCGGGACTACGACAGATACGCAGTATTTT
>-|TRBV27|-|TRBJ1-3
CASSLSLSSSGNTIYF
TGTGCCAGCAGTTTATCGCTATCAAGCTCTGGAAACACCATATATTTT
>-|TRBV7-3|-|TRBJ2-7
CASSPSDSSYEQYF
TGTGCCAGCAGCCCTTCGGACAGCTCCTACGAGCAGTACTTC
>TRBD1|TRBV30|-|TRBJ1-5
CAWDRGHQPQHF
TGTGCCTGGGACAGGGGTCATCAGCCCCAGCATTTT
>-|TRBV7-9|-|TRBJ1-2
CASSTRQSYGYTF
TGTGCCAGCAGCACCAGACAGTCCTATGGCTACACCTTC
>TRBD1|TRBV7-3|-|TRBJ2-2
CASSPGTGIAGELFF
TGTGCCAGCAGCCCCGGGACAGGGATCGCCGGGGAGCTGTTTTTT
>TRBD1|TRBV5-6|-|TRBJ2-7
CASSLQGETYEQYF
TGTGCCAGCAGCTTGCAGGGGGAGACCTACGAGCAGTACTTC
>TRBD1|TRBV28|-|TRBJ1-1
CASSFLQGARTEAFF
TGTGCCAGCAGTTTTCTGCAGGGGGCACGCACTGAAGCTTTCTTT
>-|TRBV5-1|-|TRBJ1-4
CASSWRVPSGRDEKLFF
TGCGCCAGCAGCTGGAGGGTGCCTAGTGGACGGGACGAAAAACTGTTTTTT
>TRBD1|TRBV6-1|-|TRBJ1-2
CASSENPGGLTRYTF
TGTGCCAGCAGTGAAAACCCAGGGGGCCTTACCCGCTACACCTTC